The sequence of this T cell receptor beta chain was determined in a study of response to subunit inactivated influenza vaccine (dated 2018 in TCRdb). Study-wide context: Deep quantitative profiling of the T cell receptor repertoire was used in the study to follow responses to a trivalent subunit inactivated influenza vaccine. General findings and caveats noted by the study authors: The authors suggested that each seasonal influenza vaccination may recruit only a limited number of new T cells.

Turning to this clonotype: Its specific antigen is unknown. Within one base of it there is no much larger clone, and no base qualities were kept.

Library preparation was by RT-PCR. The instrument given in TCRdb is Illumina HiSeq 2500. TCRdb reprocessed the public reads (quality trimming at Q25 with fastp, clone calling with MiXCR) and kept in-frame beta chains. Rows with one shared CDR3 protein collapse into an entry with the most common genes and DNA. In this sample the table shows 650,000 to 700,000 distinct CDR3 sequences, approximately 14% of which occur a single time. The ten largest clones take up roughly 10% of the sample. V is reduced by 1 base and J by 4 bases, leaving a spacing of 11 bases between them. The CDR3 holds 15 amino acids from the cysteine to the phenylalanine. Here the CDR3 DNA is all that survives: 45 bases in frame from base 1. The germline V gene (reference sequence) yields DFQATT for CDR1 and SNEGSKA for CDR2.

The receptor chain draws on TRBV20-1 and TRBJ1-6, with the D gene uncertain. The source is a man over 45 who received an inactivated influenza vaccine. Donor details come from another sample of the same person, matched by shared clones. The sequencing here drew on PBMCs from blood, taken approximately 13 days after vaccination. The bases are TGCAGTGCTAGAGGGGCAAACCGTTATAATTCACCCCTCCACTTT. Its protein is CSARGANRYNSPLHF.